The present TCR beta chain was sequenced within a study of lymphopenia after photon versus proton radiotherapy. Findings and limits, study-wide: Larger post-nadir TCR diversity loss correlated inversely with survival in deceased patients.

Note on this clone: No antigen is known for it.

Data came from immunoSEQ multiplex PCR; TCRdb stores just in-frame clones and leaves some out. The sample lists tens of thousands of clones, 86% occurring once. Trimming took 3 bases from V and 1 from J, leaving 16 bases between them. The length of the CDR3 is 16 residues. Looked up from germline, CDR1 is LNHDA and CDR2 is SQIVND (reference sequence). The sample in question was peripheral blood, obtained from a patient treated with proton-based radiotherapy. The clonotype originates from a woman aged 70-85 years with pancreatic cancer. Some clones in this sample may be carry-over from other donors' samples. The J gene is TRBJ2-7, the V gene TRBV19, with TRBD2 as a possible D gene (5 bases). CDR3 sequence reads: CASSIPTRSGSYEQYF. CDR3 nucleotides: TGTGCCAGTAGTATTCCCACTAGGAGTGGATCCTACGAGCAGTACTTC. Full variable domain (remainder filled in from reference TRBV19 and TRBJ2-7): DGGITQSPKYLFRKEGQNVTLSCEQNLNHDAMYWYRQDPGQGLRLIYYSQIVNDFQKGDIAEGYSVSREKKESFPLTVTSAQKNPTAFYLCASSIPTRSGSYEQYFGPGTRLTVT.